The entry below describes one T cell receptor beta chain. Its antigen is not identified. This entry belongs to a study of cytomegalovirus exposure and HLA in healthy donors. Study outcomes and limitations: The classifier, whose performance was assessed in both the original and validation cohorts, reportedly diagnosed cytomegalovirus status with high specificity and sensitivity. Productive rates of about 87% or about 30% were seen for most TCR beta V segments in an earlier analysis.

The PCR contained 60 Vbeta and 13 Jbeta primers. The protocol was immunoSEQ multiplex PCR, while the TCRdb copy is restricted to in-frame clones and leaves out a portion. The sample yields some 160,000 clones, nearly 80% seen once. Sample: PBMCs. This clonotype originated in a woman aged 40 to 50 in good health and CMV-seronegative.

The CDR3 DNA sequence: TGTGCCTGGAGTTCCGGGACAGGGAGATCTCCCGAGCAGTACTTC. Its translation is CAWSSGTGRSPEQYF. This chain uses TRBV30 with TRBJ2-7; 9 bases align to TRBD1. Germline V CDR1 and CDR2: GTSNPN, SVGIG (reference sequence). Unmatched junction bases numbered 11, after V lost 2 bases and J lost 6 bases. The length of the CDR3 is 15 residues. The complete variable domain, with remaining parts taken from reference TRBV30 and TRBJ2-7, reads SQTIHQWPATLVQPVGSPLSLECTVEGTSNPNLYWYRQAAGRGLQLLFYSVGIGQISSEVPQNLSASRPQDRQFILSSKKLLLSDSGFYLCAWSSGTGRSPEQYFGPGTRLTVT.